This entry lists 5 T cell receptor beta chains sequenced from one sample in a study of T cells in localized non-small cell lung cancer (dated by TCRdb to between 2020 and 2021). The library was built by means of the immunoSEQ multiplex PCR assay. Held by TCRdb, this immuneACCESS table contains in-frame sequences only and omits some clones. Under half of the omission traces to an unresolved V gene where checked; the cause of the rest is unknown. The sample table shows 40,000 or so clones, and approximately 81% are seen once. The ten largest account for under 8% of the sample. The sample was peripheral blood mononuclear cells, taken before any cancer treatment. Source of these receptors: a male donor older than 55 with stage II lung adenocarcinoma.

The chain is built from TRBV25-1 and TRBJ1-1; possible D gene TRBD1, 5 bases. The V gene's germline CDR1 is MGHDK and CDR2 SYGVNS. The CDR3 runs 15 residues. V shed 1 base and J shed 0 bases, with 9 bases lying between them. In DNA, the CDR3 is TGTGCCAGCAGTGAATCCCGGGGCATGAACACTGAAGCTTTCTTT. It translates to CASSESRGMNTEAFF.

V usage is TRBV19 and J usage is TRBJ2-2; 8 positions agree with TRBD2. The CDR3 length is 15 residues. Germline V gives CDR1 LNHDA, CDR2 SQIVND (reference sequence). The V segment lost 7 bases and the J segment 8 bases; nucleotides outside the gene matches: 12. CDR3 region: CASKAGDVPRGELFF. In nucleotides, the CDR3 is TGTGCCAGTAAAGCGGGAGATGTCCCCCGGGGGGAGCTGTTTTTT. Full variable domain (rest looked up from reference TRBV19 and TRBJ2-2): DGGITQSPKYLFRKEGQNVTLSCEQNLNHDAMYWYRQDPGQGLRLIYYSQIVNDFQKGDIAEGYSVSREKKESFPLTVTSAQKNPTAFYLCASKAGDVPRGELFFGEGSRLTVL.

The chain joins TRBV6-1 to TRBJ2-1, with TRBD2 matching over 8 bases. The CDR3 runs 13 residues. Germline CDR1 MNHNS, CDR2 SASEGT. V shed 2 bases and J 15 bases; nucleotides not matched to a gene: 9. CDR3 in DNA: TGTGCCAGCAGTGAACAAATCGGGACTAGATGGTTCTTC. This codes for CASSEQIGTRWFF.

This clone was recorded only once. V gene TRBV6-6 combines with J gene TRBJ1-5, with D possibly TRBD1 on 6 matching bases. Germline V lookup: CDR1 MNHNY, CDR2 SVGAGI (reference sequence). CDR3 length equals 13 residues. V shed 8 bases and J shed 7 bases, with 15 bases lying between them. The CDR3 sequence: CASERDRSQPQHF. In DNA, the CDR3 is TGTGCCAGCGAAAGAGACAGGTCCCAGCCCCAGCATTTT.

The chain carries TRBV5-4 and TRBJ2-6; D possibly uses TRBD1 or TRBD2 (5 bases each). CDR3 length equals 15 residues. The V gene's germline CDR1 is SGHNT and CDR2 YYREEE (reference sequence). The V end was cut by 7 bases, the J end by 2 bases, with 13 bases between. CDR3 DNA: TGTGCCAGCCATCGGGACCCTACTGGGGCCAACGTCCTGACTTTC. It translates to CASHRDPTGANVLTF.